The sequence of this T cell receptor (beta chain) was determined in a study of blood T cell repertoires in COVID-19. Only a few counts were recorded for this clone. The V segment lost 0 bases and the J segment 7 bases; nucleotides outside the gene matches: 10. Germline-derived CDR1 and CDR2 are GTSNPN and SVGIG (reference sequence). The CDR3 sequence is 16 residues long. In the original workflow: How many nucleated cells were present was estimated from reference gene primer amplification. TCRdb's table, derived via immunoSEQ multiplex PCR, lists solely in-frame clones and lacks some. That table is the source of V, J and clone size, and D and trimming were worked out from the DNA. The sample consists of about 73,000 clones, nearly 90% of them appearing once.

Sequencing was performed on peripheral blood. This TCR was sampled from a man aged 80 or over with acute or convalescent COVID-19. The J gene is TRBJ2-2, the V gene TRBV30; TRBD1 matches at 8 bases. The CDR3 nucleotides read TGTGCCTGGAGTGTAATGGCAGGGGGCCTCGGCGGGGAGCTGTTTTTT. Protein product: CAWSVMAGGLGGELFF.